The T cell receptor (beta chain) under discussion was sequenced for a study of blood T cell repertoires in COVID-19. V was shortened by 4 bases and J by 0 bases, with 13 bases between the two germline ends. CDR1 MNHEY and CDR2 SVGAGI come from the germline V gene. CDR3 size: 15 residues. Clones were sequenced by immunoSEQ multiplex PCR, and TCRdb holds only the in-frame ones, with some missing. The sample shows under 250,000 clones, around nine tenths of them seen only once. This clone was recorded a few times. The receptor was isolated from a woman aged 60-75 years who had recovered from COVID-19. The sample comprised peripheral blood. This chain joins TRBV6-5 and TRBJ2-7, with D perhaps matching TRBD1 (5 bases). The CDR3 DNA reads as TGTGCCAGCAGTTGGGGCAGCCTAACCTCCTACGAGCAGTACTTC. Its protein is CASSWGSLTSYEQYF.